Below, 30 T cell receptor beta chains from the same sample are listed, as sequenced in a study of T cells in Graves' hyperthyroidism and ophthalmopathy. Amplification yielded TCR beta CDR3 regions, with RNA transcripts as the source. The primer set for the first-round RT-PCR of the TCR CDR3 was HTBI. TCRdb reprocessed the multiplex PCR reads with MiXCR, giving one entry per CDR3 protein. Of around 610,000 distinct CDR3 sequences listed, approximately 15% were seen once; the top ten hold about 4%. Sample: blood. The receptors were gathered from a woman aged 35 to 49 with Graves' ophthalmopathy.

This clonotype appeared a few times. The CDR3 DNA is TGCGCCAGCAGTGAGTCGAGATTGGCCATTCAGTACTTC. It translates to CASSESRLAIQYF. This chain links TRBV10-2 with TRBJ2-4; no definite D call. Trimming took 0 bases from V and 9 from J, leaving 9 bases between them. The CDR3 runs to 13 residues. Germline V gene data show CDR1 as WSHSY and CDR2 as SAAADI.

J is TRBJ2-1 and V is TRBV12-3 or TRBV12-4, with a tentative D call TRBD1 (5 bases). V was pared by 4 bases and J by 9 bases, with 13 bases between. The CDR3 totals 13 residues. The CDR3 DNA reads TGTGCCAGCAGTTCTACCTCTCAGGGTGAGCAGTTCTTC. Protein: CASSSTSQGEQFF.

This clonotype was counted at least ten times. The rearrangement links TRBV6-2 or TRBV6-3 to TRBJ2-3; TRBD2 is a possible D gene (6 bases). V lost 6 bases, J lost 1 base, and 17 bases lay in between. This CDR3 is built from 16 residues. The germline V gene has CDR1 MNHEY and CDR2 SVGEGT. CDR3 sequence (DNA): TGTGCCAGCAGAAAGGGCCCGGGACTCCGCACAGATACGCAGTATTTT. Amino acid sequence: CASRKGPGLRTDTQYF.

The chain employs TRBV6-2 or TRBV6-3 and TRBJ2-2, with TRBD1 matching over 9 bases. The CDR3 has 15 residues. Germline lookup yields CDR1 MNHEY and CDR2 SVGEGT. V shed 5 bases, J shed 3 bases, and the junction held 4 bases outside the gene matches. This CDR3 reads CASSRDRDHTGELFF. The DNA of the CDR3 is TGTGCCAGCAGTCGGGACAGGGACCACACCGGGGAGCTGTTTTTT.

This clonotype was counted many times. Here the CDR3 DNA reads TGCAGTGCTTGGGTACGCGGCAGAGACTATGGCTACACCTTC. Protein: CSAWVRGRDYGYTF. The rearrangement uses TRBV20-1 and TRBJ1-2; D uncertain. V lost 5 bases to trimming and J lost 3 bases, with 16 bases between them. There are 14 residues in the CDR3. Per germline, CDR1 DFQATT and CDR2 SNEGSKA (reference sequence).

This clonotype was observed a few times. V gene TRBV6-5 combines with J gene TRBJ1-2; weak D call: TRBD1 (5 bases). V lost 4 bases, J lost 8 bases, and 14 bases lay in between. The germline CDR1 and CDR2 sequences are MNHEY and SVGAGI. This CDR3 spans 13 amino acids. The CDR3 loop reads CASSFPGYEGYTF. CDR3 bases: TGTGCCAGCAGTTTCCCAGGGTACGAAGGCTACACCTTC.

Many counts were recorded for this clonotype. The chain couples TRBV7-8 to TRBJ2-5; D not resolved. Germline V gene data show CDR1 as SGHVS and CDR2 as FQNEAQ. The CDR3 totals 14 residues. The ends were cut back, 5 bases at V and 2 bases at J, with 12 bases in the middle. CDR3 nucleotide sequence: TGTGCCAGCAGCGAGTCTGAAATGCAAGAGACCCAGTACTTC. This translates into CASSESEMQETQYF.

Concerning this clonotype itself: The CDR3 ends on some other residue instead of the conserved phenylalanine or tryptophan, so this is likely a read error. The CDR3 here is CAWSTPDRDGYTS. The CDR3 DNA reads as TGTGCCTGGAGTACCCCGGACCGGGATGGCTACACCTCC. The rearrangement joins TRBV30 to TRBJ1-2; D gene uncertain. The CDR3 has 13 residues. Germline assignment: CDR1 GTSNPN and CDR2 SVGIG (reference sequence). Trimming took 2 bases from V and 6 from J, leaving 13 bases between them.

Ten or more counts support this clonotype. The V gene is TRBV6-2 or TRBV6-3, the J gene TRBJ1-2; D is undetermined. Germline V CDR1 and CDR2: MNHEY, SVGEGT. There are 14 residues in the CDR3. The V and J ends lost 5 bases and 13 bases respectively, with 23 bases between them. CDR3 coding DNA: TGTGCCAGCAGTACGAGGGAAACGCGGCAGCGGGTCACCTTC. As protein: CASSTRETRQRVTF.

This clonotype was observed at least ten times. The rearrangement uses TRBV27 and TRBJ1-6, with a possible D match to TRBD1 (6 bases). The CDR3 consists of 18 residues. Germline CDR1 and CDR2: MNHEY and SMNVEV (reference sequence). V lost 3 bases and J lost 10, with 25 bases in between. This CDR3 reads CASSFLGVAGGTKSPLHF. CDR3 in DNA: TGTGCCAGCAGTTTTCTGGGGGTAGCCGGGGGCACGAAATCACCCCTCCACTTT.

This clonotype was picked up many times. The chain carries TRBV6-2 or TRBV6-3 and TRBJ1-1; D remains unclear. The CDR3 runs to 15 residues. Trimming cost V 5 bases and J 1 base, with 14 bases left between them. Germline V gene data show CDR1 as MNHEY and CDR2 as SVGEGT. This chain's CDR3 is CASSDLTLANTEAFF. CDR3 in DNA: TGTGCCAGCAGTGACCTGACATTAGCGAACACTGAAGCTTTCTTT.

A few counts support this clonotype. Since a much larger clone is just one base distant, this may be a read error. The chain links TRBV12-3 or TRBV12-4 to TRBJ2-5, with a weak D call TRBD1 (5 bases). The CDR3 is 17 residues long. With 1 base removed from V and 3 bases from J, the gap between germline ends came to 18 bases. The CDR3 bases are TGTGCCAGCAGTTTAGAGATGGCAGGGTGGGGAAAAGAGACCCAGTACTTC. Encoded protein: CASSLEMAGWGKETQYF.

This clonotype was observed a few times. The chain uses TRBV10-3 and TRBJ1-1, with 7 bases lining up with TRBD1. The CDR3 totals 12 residues. Germline trimming cut 10 bases from V and 11 bases from J; bases unmatched to any gene: 13. Per the germline V gene, CDR1 is ENHRY and CDR2 is SYGVKD. The CDR3 region is CATKPRGLEAFF. In DNA, the CDR3 is TGTGCCACCAAGCCCAGGGGGTTAGAGGCTTTCTTT.

This clonotype was seen repeatedly, ten times or more. The chain joins TRBV7-9 to TRBJ2-7; D is unresolved. Trimming left V 5 bases short and J 1 base short, with 12 bases between. The CDR3 sequence is 14 residues long. Germline V lookup: CDR1 SEHNR, CDR2 FQNEAQ (reference sequence). The CDR3 DNA sequence: TGTGCCAGCAGCCTCACGAAGTCATCCTACGAGCAGTACTTC. Translation: CASSLTKSSYEQYF.

The table lists this clonotype with many counts. The chain uses TRBV6-5 and TRBJ1-2; a possible D gene is TRBD1 (6 bases). The V gene lost 4 bases and the J gene lost 4 bases, with 13 bases spanning the gap. The CDR3 covers 14 residues. Germline lookup yields CDR1 MNHEY and CDR2 SVGAGI. The CDR3, as DNA: TGTGCCAGCAGTTCCGTACAGGGTAGCTATGGCTACACCTTC. This sequence encodes CASSSVQGSYGYTF.

The chain employs TRBV28 and TRBJ1-2; 7 positions agree with TRBD1. Unmatched junction bases numbered 14, after V lost 6 bases and J lost 4 bases. The CDR3 extends over 16 amino acids. Germline V gives CDR1 MDHEN, CDR2 SYDVKM. CDR3 amino acids: CASRGNALGTAYGYTF. CDR3 coding DNA: TGTGCCAGCAGGGGGAACGCACTAGGGACAGCCTATGGCTACACCTTC.

The V call is TRBV29-1, the J call TRBJ1-1, with D unresolved. The CDR3 is 12 residues long. Germline V gene sequence: CDR1 SQVTM, CDR2 ANQGSEA. V was pared by 4 bases and J by 5 bases, with 11 bases between. CDR3 region: CSVARQETEAFF. As DNA, the CDR3 is TGCAGCGTTGCTAGGCAGGAGACTGAAGCTTTCTTT.

This clonotype occurred many times. The chain couples TRBV11-2 to TRBJ2-5; tentatively, D is TRBD1 (5 bases). Germline assignment: CDR1 SGHAT and CDR2 FQNNGV. V dropped 8 bases and J dropped 2 bases, with 12 bases sitting between them. The CDR3 length is 13 residues. The DNA for the CDR3 is TGTGCCAGCCGTCTTAGGGGACAAGAGACCCAGTACTTC. Its protein is CASRLRGQETQYF.

In this sample, this clonotype turned up many times. The chain is built from TRBV6-5 and TRBJ2-7; 10 bases map to TRBD2. Per the germline V gene, CDR1 is MNHEY and CDR2 is SVGAGI. The ends lost 7 bases at V and 2 bases at J; junction bases unmatched: 8. The CDR3 runs 15 residues. The CDR3 here is CASTSTSGNAYEQYF. CDR3 in DNA: TGTGCCAGCACCTCAACTAGCGGGAACGCCTACGAGCAGTACTTC.

This clonotype was observed many times. The gene calls are TRBV20-1 and TRBJ1-1; D remains unclear. Trimming left V 3 bases short and J 0 bases short, with 11 bases between. Germline loops: CDR1 DFQATT, CDR2 SNEGSKA (reference sequence). The CDR3 is 14 amino acids. CDR3 DNA sequence: TGCAGTGCTAGGGGCGGAACAATGAACACTGAAGCTTTCTTT. Encoded protein: CSARGGTMNTEAFF.

This clonotype has at least ten counts. V is TRBV6-1 and J is TRBJ1-5; a weak D match, TRBD1 (6 bases). V was cut by 7 bases and J by 5 bases, with 15 bases left in between. Germline V gene sequence: CDR1 MNHNS, CDR2 SASEGT. The CDR3 has 14 residues. The chain's CDR3 is CASNKRGPDQPQHF. As DNA, the CDR3 is TGTGCCAGCAATAAACGGGGGCCCGATCAGCCCCAGCATTTT.

The CDR3 sequence: CASSRMADTEAFF. The CDR3, as DNA: TGTGCCAGCAGTCGCATGGCGGACACTGAAGCTTTCTTT. The chain recombines TRBV7-2 with TRBJ1-1; no firm D call. This CDR3 has 13 residues. The V end was cut by 6 bases, the J end by 3 bases, with 11 bases between. The germline CDR1 and CDR2 sequences are SGHTA and FQGNSA.

This clonotype was recorded at least ten times. The gene calls are TRBV28 and TRBJ2-7; D might be TRBD1 or TRBD2, each matching 5 bases. The CDR3 totals 14 residues. V shed 6 bases and J shed 1 base, with 13 bases lying between them. The germline V gene encodes CDR1 MDHEN and CDR2 SYDVKM. The DNA of the CDR3 is TGTGCCAGCAGGCAAACCGGGGCGTCCTACGAGCAGTACTTC. It is translated as CASRQTGASYEQYF.

This clonotype was observed many times. The J gene is TRBJ2-7, the V gene TRBV7-2; weak D call: TRBD1 (5 bases). Per germline, CDR1 SGHTA and CDR2 FQGNSA. The CDR3 is 13 residues long. Trimming shortened V by 5 bases and J by 2 bases, and 10 bases separated the two germline ends. The CDR3 region has the DNA TGTGCCAGCAGCCAGGGCCGCCCCTACGAGCAGTACTTC. Translation gives CASSQGRPYEQYF.

This clonotype was recorded many times. The V and J genes are TRBV20-1 and TRBJ2-4; 10 nucleotides match TRBD1. V trimming: 0 bases; J trimming: 7 bases; junction bases outside the gene matches: 6. The germline CDR1 and CDR2 sequences are DFQATT and SNEGSKA (reference sequence). The CDR3 length is 15 residues. The CDR3 region has the DNA TGCAGTGCTAGAGATGGGGGGACAGGGGACAACATTCAGTACTTC. This translates into CSARDGGTGDNIQYF.

Many counts were recorded for this clonotype. The chain is built from TRBV6-2 or TRBV6-3 and TRBJ2-7; TRBD1 matches 10 bases. Per germline, CDR1 MNHEY and CDR2 SVGEGT. V was pared by 8 bases and J by 1 base, with 20 bases of the junction left unmatched. CDR3 length equals 19 residues. The CDR3 here is CASLARDRGIAGNSYEQYF. CDR3 sequence (DNA): TGTGCCAGCTTGGCCCGGGACAGGGGAATTGCGGGTAATTCCTACGAGCAGTACTTC.

Many counts were recorded for this clonotype. Here the CDR3 DNA reads TGTGCCAGCAGTTACTCGAGGGACGCTTCCTACGAGCAGTACTTC. Amino acid sequence: CASSYSRDASYEQYF. J is TRBJ2-7 and V is TRBV6-5; D may be TRBD1 or TRBD2 (5 bases each). CDR3 length: 15 residues. The V and J ends lost 0 bases and 1 base respectively, with 10 bases between them. CDR1 is MNHEY, CDR2 SVGAGI, per germline.

This clonotype was observed a handful of times. Relative to the germline gene, one junction end is altered; a read error may explain this. V gene TRBV7-7 combines with J gene TRBJ2-2; a possible D gene is TRBD2 (6 bases). The CDR3 is 15 amino acids. Germline CDR1 SSHAT, CDR2 FNYEAQ (reference sequence). The CDR3 coding sequence is TGTGCTAGCAGCCCATCTAGCGTGATTGCCGGGGAGCTGTTTTTT. Its translation is CASSPSSVIAGELFF.

This clonotype was detected ten times or more. The V gene is TRBV11-1, the J gene TRBJ1-5; D possibly corresponds to TRBD1 (6 bases). Trimming took 0 bases from V and 2 from J, leaving 11 bases between them. The germline CDR1 and CDR2 sequences are SGHAT and FQDESV (reference sequence). There are 16 residues in the CDR3. The CDR3 here is CASSLARGGGNQPQHF. CDR3 in DNA: TGTGCCAGCAGCTTAGCCAGGGGTGGGGGCAATCAGCCCCAGCATTTT.

This clonotype was counted at least ten times. CDR3 amino acids: CASSLENSGANVLTF. The CDR3 DNA reads as TGTGCCAGCAGCTTAGAAAACTCTGGGGCCAACGTCCTGACTTTC. The V and J genes are TRBV7-2 and TRBJ2-6, with D unresolved. Looked up from germline, CDR1 is SGHTA and CDR2 is FQGNSA. This CDR3 contains 15 residues. Deletions cut 1 base from V and 0 bases from J, with 4 bases between.